This T cell receptor beta chain comes out of a study of control samples from healthy donors and cancer patients. There are a few counts of this clone. Germline values: CDR1 SEHNR, CDR2 FQNEAQ (reference sequence). The CDR3 is 17 residues long. Trimming took 3 bases from V and 0 from J, leaving 17 bases between them. TCRdb's copy holds only in-frame clones and misses some; the assay was immunoSEQ multiplex PCR. Of 210,000 or so clones in the sample, around 93% are singletons; the top ten hold 1.5% to 2%. This chain links TRBV7-9 with TRBJ2-5; perhaps D is TRBD1 or TRBD2 (5 bases each). This clonotype originated in a man younger than 45 in good health. Sequenced input: blood. The CDR3 nucleotides are TGTGCCAGCAGCTTTCCTCGGGTCGGGGCGTACCAAGAGACCCAGTACTTC. Translation: CASSFPRVGAYQETQYF.